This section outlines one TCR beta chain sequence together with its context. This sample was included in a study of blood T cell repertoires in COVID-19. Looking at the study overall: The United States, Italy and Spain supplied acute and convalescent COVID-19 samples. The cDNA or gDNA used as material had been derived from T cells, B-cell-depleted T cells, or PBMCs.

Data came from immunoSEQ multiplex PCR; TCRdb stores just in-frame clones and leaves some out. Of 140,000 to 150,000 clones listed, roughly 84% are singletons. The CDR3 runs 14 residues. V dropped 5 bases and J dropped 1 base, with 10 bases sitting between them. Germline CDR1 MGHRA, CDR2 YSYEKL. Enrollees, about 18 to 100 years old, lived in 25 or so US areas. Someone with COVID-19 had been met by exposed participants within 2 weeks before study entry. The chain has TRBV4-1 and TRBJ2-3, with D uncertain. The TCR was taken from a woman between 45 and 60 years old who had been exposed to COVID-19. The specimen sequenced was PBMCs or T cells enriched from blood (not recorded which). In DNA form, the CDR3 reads TGCGCCAGCAGCGTAACCCGGGGCACAGATACGCAGTATTTT. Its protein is CASSVTRGTDTQYF.